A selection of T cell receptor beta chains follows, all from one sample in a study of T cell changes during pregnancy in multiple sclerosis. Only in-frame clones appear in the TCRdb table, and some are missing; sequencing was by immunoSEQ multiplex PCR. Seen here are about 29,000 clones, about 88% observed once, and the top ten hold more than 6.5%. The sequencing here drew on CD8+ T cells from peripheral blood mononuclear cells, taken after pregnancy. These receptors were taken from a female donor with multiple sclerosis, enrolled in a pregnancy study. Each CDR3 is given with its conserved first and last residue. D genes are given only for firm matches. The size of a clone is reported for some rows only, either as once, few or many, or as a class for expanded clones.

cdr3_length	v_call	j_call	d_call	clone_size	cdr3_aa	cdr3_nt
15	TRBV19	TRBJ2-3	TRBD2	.	CASSIRGEGSDTQYF	TGTGCCAGTAGTATCCGGGGGGAGGGTTCAGATACGCAGTATTTT
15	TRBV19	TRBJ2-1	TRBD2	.	CASSGLAEVDNEQFF	TGTGCCAGTAGTGGTCTAGCGGAGGTGGACAATGAGCAGTTCTTC
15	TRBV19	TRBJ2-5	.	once	CASSIVPSPQETQYF	TGTGCCAGTAGTATAGTGCCTAGCCCCCAAGAGACCCAGTACTTC
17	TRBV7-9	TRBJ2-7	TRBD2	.	CASSYLPGEGSSYEQYF	TGTGCCAGCAGCTACCTCCCGGGGGAGGGTTCTTCCTACGAGCAGTACTTC
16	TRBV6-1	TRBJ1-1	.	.	CASSDLSRQTNSEAFF	TGTGCCAGCAGTGACTTGAGCCGACAGACGAACAGTGAAGCTTTCTTT
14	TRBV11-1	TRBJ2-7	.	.	CASSLWTNSYEQYF	TGTGCCAGCAGTTTGTGGACAAACTCCTACGAGCAGTACTTC
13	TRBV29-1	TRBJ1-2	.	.	CSVEDSGDGGYTF	TGCAGCGTTGAAGATTCGGGGGATGGCGGCTACACCTTC
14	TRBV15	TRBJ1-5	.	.	CATSRDLEAEPQHF	TGTGCCACCAGCAGAGATTTAGAAGCTGAGCCCCAGCATTTT
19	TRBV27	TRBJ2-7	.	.	CASSPLWGTGGPITYEQYF	TGTGCCAGCAGTCCTTTGTGGGGTACGGGGGGCCCTATTACCTACGAGCAGTACTTC
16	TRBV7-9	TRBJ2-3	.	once	CASSLPKSVSTDTQYF	TGTGCCAGCAGCTTACCCAAATCGGTAAGCACAGATACGCAGTATTTT
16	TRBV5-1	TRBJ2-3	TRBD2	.	CASSKLAGGDTDTQYF	TGCGCCAGCAGTAAACTAGCGGGAGGGGACACAGATACGCAGTATTTT
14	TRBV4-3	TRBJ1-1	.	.	CASSQGQEYTEAFF	TGCGCCAGCAGCCAAGGACAGGAATACACTGAAGCTTTCTTT
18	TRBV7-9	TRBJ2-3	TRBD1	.	CASSFPRDRVSGTDTQYF	TGTGCCAGCAGCTTCCCTCGGGACAGGGTCTCGGGCACAGATACGCAGTATTTT
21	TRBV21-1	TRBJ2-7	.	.	CATPKTHGQGVKASNSYEQYF	TGTGCCACCCCAAAAACCCATGGACAGGGGGTTAAGGCTAGCAATTCCTACGAGCAGTACTTC
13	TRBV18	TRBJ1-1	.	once	CASSRTENTEAFF	TGTGCCAGCTCAAGAACAGAGAACACTGAAGCTTTCTTT
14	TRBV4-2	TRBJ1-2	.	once	CASRELDRETRYTF	TGTGCCAGCAGGGAATTGGACAGAGAAACTCGCTACACCTTC
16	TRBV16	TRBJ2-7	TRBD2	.	CASSPGRLAGDHEQYF	TGTGCCAGCAGCCCGGGGCGGCTAGCGGGAGACCACGAGCAGTACTTC
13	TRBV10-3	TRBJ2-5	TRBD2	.	CASLREGEETQYF	TGTGCCAGCCTTCGGGAGGGTGAAGAGACCCAGTACTTC
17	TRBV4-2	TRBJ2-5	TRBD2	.	CASSQLTSGSNGETQYF	TGTGCCAGCAGCCAATTAACTAGCGGGAGTAACGGGGAGACCCAGTACTTC
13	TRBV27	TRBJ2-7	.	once	CVGGRFSSYEQYF	TGTGTCGGGGGGCGTTTTAGTTCCTACGAGCAGTACTTC
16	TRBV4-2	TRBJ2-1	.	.	CASSQTYGGATDEQFF	TGTGCCAGCAGCCAGACCTACGGCGGAGCGACGGATGAGCAGTTCTTC
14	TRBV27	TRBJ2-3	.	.	CASSPLPYTDTQYF	TGTGCCAGCAGTCCCCTTCCCTACACAGATACGCAGTATTTT
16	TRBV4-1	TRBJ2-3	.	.	CASSRQTSLGTDTQYF	TGCGCCAGCAGCCGACAGACCTCGTTGGGCACAGATACGCAGTATTTT
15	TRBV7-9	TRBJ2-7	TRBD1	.	CASSHRDSLSYEQYF	TGTGCCAGCAGCCACCGGGACAGCCTCTCCTACGAGCAGTACTTC
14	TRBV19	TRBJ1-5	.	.	CASSMDYGNQPQHF	TGTGCCAGTAGTATGGACTATGGCAATCAGCCCCAGCATTTT
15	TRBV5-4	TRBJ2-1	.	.	CASSSLPGVRNEQFF	TGTGCCAGCAGCTCCCTCCCGGGAGTGAGGAATGAGCAGTTCTTC
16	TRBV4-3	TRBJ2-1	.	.	CASSQDGGTVGVEQFF	TGCGCCAGCAGCCAAGATGGGGGGACTGTTGGGGTTGAGCAGTTCTTC
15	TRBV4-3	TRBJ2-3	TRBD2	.	CASSQVGLAEDTQYF	TGCGCCAGCAGCCAAGTTGGTCTAGCGGAAGATACGCAGTATTTT
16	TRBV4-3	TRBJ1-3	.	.	CASSQDPPLSGNTIYF	TGCGCCAGCAGCCAAGATCCCCCCCTATCTGGAAACACCATATATTTT
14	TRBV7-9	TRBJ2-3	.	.	CASSSPSRPDTQYF	TGTGCCAGCAGCTCCCCGTCCCGTCCAGATACGCAGTATTTT
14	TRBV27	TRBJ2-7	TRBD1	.	CASSLGQGSAEQYF	TGTGCCAGCAGTTTGGGACAGGGGAGTGCCGAGCAGTACTTC
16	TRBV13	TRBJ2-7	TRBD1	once	CASSFSGPRGRNEQYF	TGTGCCAGCAGCTTCTCGGGACCCAGGGGGAGAAACGAGCAGTACTTC
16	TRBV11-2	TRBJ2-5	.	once	CASSQEGEITQETQYF	TGTGCCAGCAGCCAAGAGGGCGAAATAACCCAAGAGACCCAGTACTTC
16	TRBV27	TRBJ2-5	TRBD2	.	CASSPLAGGGWETQYF	TGTGCCAGCAGTCCCCTAGCGGGAGGCGGATGGGAGACCCAGTACTTC
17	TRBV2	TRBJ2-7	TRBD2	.	CASRGPLGDYQAYEQYF	TGTGCCAGCAGGGGCCCCCTTGGGGACTACCAAGCCTACGAGCAGTACTTC